The sequence of this T cell receptor (beta chain) was determined in a study of blood T cell repertoires in COVID-19. The method was immunoSEQ multiplex PCR; TCRdb's version includes in-frame clones alone and lacks a portion of them. Of about 190,000 clones in the sample, around 80% are singletons; the top ten hold approximately 6.9%. CDR1 SEHNR and CDR2 FQNEAQ come from the germline V gene (reference sequence). Trimming removed 5 bases at V and 6 bases at J, with 10 bases between. This CDR3 spans 12 amino acids. The sequence was collected from a man aged 60 to 69 with acute or convalescent COVID-19. The chain recombines TRBV7-9 with TRBJ1-2; D is possibly TRBD1 (5 bases). Material for sequencing was peripheral blood. CDR3 residues: CASSVDKNGYTF. The DNA for the CDR3 is TGTGCCAGCAGCGTGGACAAGAATGGCTACACCTTC.